The clone carrying this T cell receptor beta chain was seen more than once but under ten times. What it recognizes is unknown. The germline CDR1 and CDR2 sequences are SNHLY and FYNNEI. V was pared by 7 bases and J by 6 bases, with 19 bases between. The CDR3 contains 15 residues. This record belongs to a study of vaccination and CD4 T cells after COVID-19. Stated treatment: roughly 11-day PBMC culture with coronavirus spike peptide pools or control peptides (ViraFEST assay). Cultured CD4+ T cells had their DNA profiled by the Oncomine TCR Beta short-read assay. From cultured CD4+ T cells, genomic DNA was extracted. One entry per CDR3 protein results from TCRdb running MiXCR on the PCR reads. The sample lists roughly 10,000 distinct CDR3 sequences; around 30% were seen once.

Material: CD4+ T cells from blood, cultured in vitro, obtained after SARS-CoV-2 vaccination. The source of this sequence is a human donor who had recovered from COVID-19. The chain joins TRBV2 to TRBJ1-5, with D perhaps matching TRBD1 (6 bases). The CDR3 sequence: CASTPGQGKIQPQHF. CDR3 DNA: TGTGCCAGCACCCCGGGGCAGGGGAAGATTCAGCCCCAGCATTTT.